This T cell receptor (beta chain) originates from a study of T cells in Graves' hyperthyroidism and ophthalmopathy. Authors of the study amplified TCR beta CDR3 regions from RNA transcripts. HTBI primers were employed in a first-round RT-PCR of the TCR CDR3. TCRdb re-called the multiplex PCR reads with MiXCR, one entry per CDR3 protein. The table has roughly 660,000 distinct CDR3 sequences, 17% seen once. On the basis of clinical symptoms, serum thyroxine and TRAb, thyroid ultrasound and orbital computed tomography, diagnoses were made. It was around 10 ml of fresh peripheral blood that supplied the PBMCs. About this clonotype itself: The antigen is not known.

Findings and caveats of the study: Stable hyperthyroidism was separated from ophthalmopathy by a model based on 13 V-J features. Most thyroid clonotypes expanded above 0.001 appeared in blood too.

Sequenced: blood. This sequence was found in a man aged 50 to 60 with Graves' hyperthyroidism.

The DNA for the CDR3 is TGCAGTGCTAGAGTGGAGTCTAGCGGGAGCAATGAGCAGTTCTTC. Translated: CSARVESSGSNEQFF. J is TRBJ2-1 and V is TRBV20-1, with TRBD2 identical over 10 bases. The CDR3 is made up of 15 amino acids. The germline CDR1 and CDR2 sequences are DFQATT and SNEGSKA (reference sequence). V was clipped by 1 base and J by 6 bases; unmatched bases: 6.